Below are 26 T cell receptor beta chains sequenced from a single sample in a study of cytomegalovirus exposure and HLA in healthy donors. The PCR ran on 60 Vbeta and 13 Jbeta primers. Method: immunoSEQ multiplex PCR; TCRdb's copy keeps in-frame clones and lacks some. Counted here are 270,000 or so clones, around 90% occurring once; the ten biggest clones make up 1.5% to 2%. The sample consisted of PBMCs. These receptor sequences come from a girl aged 2-9 years in good health and CMV-seronegative.

CDR3 in amino acids: CASRPGEYRWSDSPLHF. The DNA of the CDR3 is TGTGCCAGCAGACCGGGAGAGTACAGGTGGAGTGATTCACCCCTCCACTTT. This chain connects TRBV28 to TRBJ1-6; TRBD1 is a possible D gene (5 bases). This CDR3 region has 17 residues. Germline V gives CDR1 MDHEN, CDR2 SYDVKM. V lost 6 bases, J lost 8 bases, and 23 bases lay in between.

The gene calls are TRBV14 and TRBJ2-7; 10 bases match TRBD2. The V gene end was trimmed by 4 bases and the J gene end by 5 bases; junction bases not matched to a gene: 20. CDR1 and CDR2 from the germline V gene are SGHDN and FVKESK. CDR3 size: 19 residues. The CDR3 nucleotides are TGTGCCAGCAGCCCGATTCAGCGGGAGGGCCCCGCCGGGCTCAACGAGCAGTACTTC. It yields the protein CASSPIQREGPAGLNEQYF.

The chain uses TRBV19 and TRBJ2-7; TRBD2 agrees at 7 bases. V shed 10 bases, J shed 12 bases, and the junction held 15 bases outside the gene matches. The CDR3 contains 12 residues. Germline CDR1 LNHDA, CDR2 SQIVND (reference sequence). The CDR3 reads CATRSGLADMYF. CDR3 in DNA: TGTGCCACCAGAAGCGGGCTAGCGGATATGTACTTC.

The J gene is TRBJ2-1, the V gene TRBV11-3; possibly TRBD1 for D (7 bases). Deletions cut 3 bases from V and 5 bases from J, with 11 bases between. The CDR3 runs to 14 residues. Germline V gene data show CDR1 as SGHNT and CDR2 as YENEEA. CDR3 nucleotide sequence: TGTGCCAGCAGCTTGCGGGACAGCCACAATGAGCAGTTCTTC. Protein sequence: CASSLRDSHNEQFF.

The chain joins TRBV4-1 to TRBJ1-5; possibly TRBD1 for D (6 bases). The CDR3 spans 14 residues. Looked up from germline, CDR1 is MGHRA and CDR2 is YSYEKL. V was cut by 4 bases and J by 6 bases, with 13 bases left in between. The CDR3 here is CASSRQDSPQPQHF. The CDR3 region has the DNA TGCGCCAGCAGCCGGCAGGACAGCCCTCAGCCCCAGCATTTT.

The chain has TRBV21-1 and TRBJ2-4; the table's TRBD1 call for D was not verified on the DNA. TRBV21-1 is a listed pseudogene. The CDR3 contains 18 residues. Written as DNA, the CDR3 is TGTGCCAGCAGCAAGGGCGCGCGAGATCCGGGACAGGAAAACATTCAGTACTTC. Translated, it gives CASSKGARDPGQENIQYF.

This chain links TRBV5-6 with TRBJ2-7; D might be TRBD1 (6 bases). V was pared by 5 bases and J by 3 bases, with 15 bases between. Germline CDR1 SGHDT, CDR2 YYEEEE. The CDR3 length is 14 residues. CDR3 sequence: CASSSGTTHYEQYF. The CDR3 region has the DNA TGTGCCAGCAGTAGTGGGACAACGCACTACGAGCAGTACTTC.

The chain joins TRBV5-1 to TRBJ2-3, with 8 nucleotides matching TRBD2. This CDR3 is built from 15 residues. J gave up 5 bases and V 5 bases, and 10 bases lay outside the gene matches. Germline-derived CDR1 and CDR2 are SGHRS and YFSETQ. The CDR3 here is CASSSRERELDTQYF. The CDR3 bases are TGCGCCAGCAGTAGCCGTGAGCGGGAGTTAGATACGCAGTATTTT.

The CDR3 bases are TGCGCCAGCAGTGGGACTAGTGGCACAGATACGCAGTATTTT. It is translated as CASSGTSGTDTQYF. The chain joins TRBV10-2 to TRBJ2-3, with 7 bases fitting TRBD2. The germline V gene encodes CDR1 WSHSY and CDR2 SAAADI. The CDR3 is made up of 14 amino acids. J was trimmed by 1 base and V by 4 bases; bases with no gene match: 2.

The chain is built from TRBV19 and TRBJ1-5; 10 bases align to TRBD1. V shed 6 bases, J shed 4 bases, and the junction held 6 bases outside the gene matches. Germline V gene sequence: CDR1 LNHDA, CDR2 SQIVND (reference sequence). The CDR3 is 15 amino acids. The CDR3 coding sequence is TGTGCCAGTAGCACCCGGGACAGGGGTAATCAGCCCCAGCATTTT. Its protein is CASSTRDRGNQPQHF. The whole variable domain, filled in from reference TRBV19 and TRBJ1-5, reads DGGITQSPKYLFRKEGQNVTLSCEQNLNHDAMYWYRQDPGQGLRLIYYSQIVNDFQKGDIAEGYSVSREKKESFPLTVTSAQKNPTAFYLCASSTRDRGNQPQHFGDGTRLSIL.

This clone has a handful of counts. The chain is built from TRBV7-9 and TRBJ1-1; D unresolved. CDR3 length: 15 residues. With 5 bases removed from V and 1 base from J, the gap between germline ends came to 14 bases. Germline V CDR1 and CDR2: SEHNR, FQNEAQ (reference sequence). In DNA form, the CDR3 reads TGTGCCAGCAGCCCGGAGAGGGATCGGAACACTGAAGCTTTCTTT. Translated: CASSPERDRNTEAFF.

The J gene is TRBJ2-1, the V gene TRBV2, with 8 bases that match TRBD1. Germline V gene data show CDR1 as SNHLY and CDR2 as FYNNEI. The V gene end was trimmed by 5 bases and the J gene end by 4 bases; junction bases not matched to a gene: 7. This CDR3 is 15 amino acids long. DNA for the CDR3: TGTGCCAGCAGTCTCGGACAGGGTGGTTACAATGAGCAGTTCTTC. The encoded protein is CASSLGQGGYNEQFF.

This chain uses TRBV6-5 with TRBJ2-7; 11 bases map to TRBD2. Germline V gene lookup returns CDR1 MNHEY and CDR2 SVGAGI. V lost 6 bases, J lost 5 bases, and 3 bases stayed unmatched. The CDR3 contains 13 residues. CDR3 sequence reads: CASRTSGIHEQYF. The CDR3 DNA follows: TGTGCCAGCAGGACTAGCGGGATCCACGAGCAGTACTTC.

V usage is TRBV29-1 and J usage is TRBJ2-7; the D gene is possibly TRBD2 (6 bases). V was pared by 4 bases and J by 2 bases, with 21 bases between. The CDR3 is 16 residues long. Germline loops: CDR1 SQVTM, CDR2 ANQGSEA. This CDR3 is CSVGVRAGRDTYEQYF. The CDR3 bases are TGCAGCGTTGGAGTTAGGGCGGGGCGCGACACCTACGAGCAGTACTTC.

This clone was counted once. V is TRBV7-8 and J is TRBJ2-7; 8 bases are shared with TRBD2. V lost 2 bases, J lost 4 bases, and 10 bases stayed unmatched. The CDR3 spans 16 residues. Germline CDR1 is SGHVS and CDR2 is FQNEAQ. The CDR3: CASSLTTGGNGYEQYF. The CDR3 nucleotides read TGTGCCAGCAGCTTAACTACGGGGGGGAACGGATACGAGCAGTACTTC. The full variable domain, in which reference TRBV7-8 and TRBJ2-7 provide the parts outside the CDR3, is GAGVSQSPRYKVAKRGQDVALRCDPISGHVSLFWYQQALGQGPEFLTYFQNEAQLDKSGLPSDRFFAERPEGSVSTLKIQRTQQEDSAVYLCASSLTTGGNGYEQYFGPGTRLTVT.

The V gene is TRBV6-5, the J gene TRBJ1-1; D perhaps matches TRBD1 (6 bases). Germline CDR1 and CDR2: MNHEY and SVGAGI. V was shortened by 10 bases and J by 2 bases, with 17 bases between the two germline ends. The CDR3 runs to 14 residues. The CDR3 region is CATLSGTLNTEAFF. In DNA form, the CDR3 reads TGTGCCACCCTCTCCGGGACACTTAACACTGAAGCTTTCTTT.

J is TRBJ2-1 and V is TRBV10-3; 12 nucleotides line up with TRBD2. The CDR3 loop spans 17 amino acids. The V gene end was trimmed by 7 bases and the J gene end by 5 bases; junction bases not matched to a gene: 12. The germline V gene encodes CDR1 ENHRY and CDR2 SYGVKD. The CDR3 nucleotides read TGTGCCATCACCCGACTAGCGGGAGACAGTTTGAACAATGAGCAGTTCTTC. Protein sequence: CAITRLAGDSLNNEQFF.

The V gene is TRBV2, the J gene TRBJ2-4; the D gene is possibly TRBD2 (6 bases). Trimming shortened V by 7 bases and J by 6 bases, and 19 bases separated the two germline ends. The CDR3 totals 15 residues. Germline CDR1 is SNHLY and CDR2 is FYNNEI. The CDR3 protein is CASNSGLEVPNIQYF. CDR3 bases: TGTGCCAGCAATTCGGGACTCGAAGTCCCAAACATTCAGTACTTC.

The rearrangement links TRBV4-1 to TRBJ2-6; D unclear. V shed 4 bases and J shed 7 bases, with 8 bases lying between them. Germline V gene lookup returns CDR1 MGHRA and CDR2 YSYEKL. The CDR3 runs to 13 residues. The CDR3 here is CASSRPGANVLTF. The CDR3 region has the DNA TGCGCCAGCAGCCGCCCGGGTGCCAACGTCCTGACTTTC.

The V gene is TRBV19, the J gene TRBJ2-7, with TRBD1 matching over 9 bases. J lost 5 bases, V lost 8 bases, and 10 bases had no gene match. Germline V gives CDR1 LNHDA, CDR2 SQIVND (reference sequence). The CDR3 is 14 amino acids. As DNA, the CDR3 is TGTGCCAGTTGTGAAACAGGGGGCATCCACGAGCAGTACTTC. This translates into CASCETGGIHEQYF.

This clone appeared a few times. This chain joins TRBV6-1 and TRBJ1-3; 7 bases match TRBD1. Germline V gene data show CDR1 as MNHNS and CDR2 as SASEGT. The CDR3 contains 10 residues. V trimming: 5 bases; J trimming: 16 bases; junction bases outside the gene matches: 5. The CDR3 loop is CASSLDRHYF. The CDR3 nucleotides are TGTGCCAGCAGTCTGGACAGGCACTATTTT.

This chain uses TRBV5-1 with TRBJ2-5, with 8 bases identical to TRBD1. V trimming: 0 bases; J trimming: 0 bases; junction bases outside the gene matches: 7. Germline CDR1 reads SGHRS; CDR2 reads YFSETQ. This CDR3 comprises 17 residues. The CDR3 loop is CASSLGGQGAYQETQYF. The CDR3 bases are TGCGCCAGCAGCTTGGGCGGACAGGGAGCGTACCAAGAGACCCAGTACTTC.

This chain connects TRBV7-9 to TRBJ2-5; D is ambiguous. V was clipped by 5 bases and J by 0 bases, with 10 bases between them. The germline V gene encodes CDR1 SEHNR and CDR2 FQNEAQ (reference sequence). The CDR3 is made up of 14 amino acids. This CDR3 is CASSGGRYQETQYF. CDR3 bases: TGTGCCAGCAGCGGCGGAAGGTACCAAGAGACCCAGTACTTC.

The chain is built from TRBV30 and TRBJ1-3, with 7 bases fitting TRBD1. V dropped 0 bases and J dropped 7; count of bases not matched to a gene: 3. Per the germline V gene, CDR1 is GTSNPN and CDR2 is SVGIG (reference sequence). CDR3 size: 13 residues. The CDR3 sequence is CAWSVGGANTIYF. In DNA, the CDR3 is TGTGCCTGGAGTGTAGGGGGCGCGAACACCATATATTTT. The variable domain in full, with the rest retrieved from reference TRBV30 and TRBJ1-3, is SQTIHQWPATLVQPVGSPLSLECTVEGTSNPNLYWYRQAAGRGLQLLFYSVGIGQISSEVPQNLSASRPQDRQFILSSKKLLLSDSGFYLCAWSVGGANTIYFGEGSWLTVV.

The table lists this clone with a few counts. The rearrangement joins TRBV7-9 to TRBJ2-3, with TRBD2 identical over 15 bases. The CDR3 runs 18 residues. V trimming: 5 bases; J trimming: 0 bases; junction bases outside the gene matches: 6. In germline, CDR1 is SEHNR, CDR2 FQNEAQ (reference sequence). The CDR3 is CASSPGTSGRLSTDTQYF. The DNA for the CDR3 is TGTGCCAGCAGCCCTGGGACTAGCGGGAGGCTTAGCACAGATACGCAGTATTTT.

This rearrangement joins TRBV5-1 to TRBJ2-7, with 11 bases matching TRBD2. The germline CDR1 and CDR2 sequences are SGHRS and YFSETQ. This CDR3 has 15 amino acids. V lost 3 bases to trimming and J lost 2 bases; unmatched junction nucleotides: 4. CDR3 in DNA: TGCGCCAGCAGCTCCCAGACTAGCGGGACCTACGAGCAGTACTTC. It is translated as CASSSQTSGTYEQYF.